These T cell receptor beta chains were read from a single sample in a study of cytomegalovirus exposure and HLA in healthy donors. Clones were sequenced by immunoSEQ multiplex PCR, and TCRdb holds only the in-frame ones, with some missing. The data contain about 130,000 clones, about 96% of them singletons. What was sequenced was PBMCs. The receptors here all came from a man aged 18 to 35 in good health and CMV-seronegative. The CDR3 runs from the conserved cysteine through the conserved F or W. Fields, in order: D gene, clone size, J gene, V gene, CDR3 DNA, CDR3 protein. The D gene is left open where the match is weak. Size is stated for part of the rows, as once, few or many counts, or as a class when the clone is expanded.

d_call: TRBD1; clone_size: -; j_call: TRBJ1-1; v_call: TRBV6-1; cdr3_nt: TGTGCCAGCAGAATAGACAGGGACACTGAAGCTTTCTTT; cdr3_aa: CASRIDRDTEAFF
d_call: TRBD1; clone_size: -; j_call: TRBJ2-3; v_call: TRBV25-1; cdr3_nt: TGTGCCAGCAGTGCGGACAGGAGCACAGATACGCAGTATTTT; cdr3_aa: CASSADRSTDTQYF
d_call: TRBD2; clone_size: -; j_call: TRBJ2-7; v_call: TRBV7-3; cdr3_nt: TGTGCCAGCAGCTCAACTGGGGGGGACGAGCAGTACTTC; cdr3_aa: CASSSTGGDEQYF
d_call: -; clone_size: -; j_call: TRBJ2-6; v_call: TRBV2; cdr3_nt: TGTGCCAGCAGTGGGCCTACTAGCTCTGGGGCCAACGTCCTGACTTTC; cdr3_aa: CASSGPTSSGANVLTF
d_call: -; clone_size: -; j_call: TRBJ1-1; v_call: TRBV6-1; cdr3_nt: TGTGCCACCGTAGTACCAGGGGAATCAGAAGCTTTCTTT; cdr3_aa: CATVVPGESEAFF
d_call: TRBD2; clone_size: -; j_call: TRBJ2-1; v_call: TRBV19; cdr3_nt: TGTGCCTCAACAGCCCTAGCGGGAGCGGGCAATGAGCAGTTCTTC; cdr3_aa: CASTALAGAGNEQFF
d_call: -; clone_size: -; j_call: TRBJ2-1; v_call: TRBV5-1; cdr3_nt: TGCGCCAGCAGCTTGGGGGCGAAGGATTACAATGAGCAGTTCTTC; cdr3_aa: CASSLGAKDYNEQFF
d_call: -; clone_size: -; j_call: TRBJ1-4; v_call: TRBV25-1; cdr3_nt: TGTGCCAGCAGTGATCGCAGGACTAATGAAAAACTGTTTTTT; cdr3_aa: CASSDRRTNEKLFF
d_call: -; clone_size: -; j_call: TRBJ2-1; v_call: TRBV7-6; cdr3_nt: TGTGCCAGCAGCTTAGAGCAGGGGACCTACAATGAGCAGTTCTTC; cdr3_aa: CASSLEQGTYNEQFF
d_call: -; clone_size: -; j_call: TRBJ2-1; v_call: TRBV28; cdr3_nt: TGTGCCAGCAGACCATCTCCGGGAAGCTCCTACAATGAGCAGTTCTTC; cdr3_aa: CASRPSPGSSYNEQFF
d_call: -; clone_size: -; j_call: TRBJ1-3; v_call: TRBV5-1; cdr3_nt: TGCGCCAGCAGCTTCGGAGACAGTGGAAACACCATATATTTT; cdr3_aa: CASSFGDSGNTIYF
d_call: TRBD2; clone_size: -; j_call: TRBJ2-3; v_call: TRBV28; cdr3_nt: TGTGCCAGCAGTTCTGATCTAGCGGGAGGGAGGGATACGCAGTATTTT; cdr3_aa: CASSSDLAGGRDTQYF
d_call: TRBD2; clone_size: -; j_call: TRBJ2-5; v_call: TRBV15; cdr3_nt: TGTGCCACCAGCAGGGGGGGACTAGCTTGGGAGACCCAGTACTTC; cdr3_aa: CATSRGGLAWETQYF
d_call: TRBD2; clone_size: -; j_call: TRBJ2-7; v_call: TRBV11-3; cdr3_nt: TGTGCCAGCAGCCCTTCCAGCGGGACCTACGAGCAGTACTTC; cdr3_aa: CASSPSSGTYEQYF
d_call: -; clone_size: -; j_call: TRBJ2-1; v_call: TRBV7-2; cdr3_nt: TGTGCCAGCAGCAAAGCAATATTCGGTGAGCAGTTCTTC; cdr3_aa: CASSKAIFGEQFF
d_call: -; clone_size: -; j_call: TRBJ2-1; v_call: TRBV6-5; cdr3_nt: TGTGCCAGCAGTCACGGGGGGCTAGCTGGCAATGAGCAGTTCTTC; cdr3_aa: CASSHGGLAGNEQFF
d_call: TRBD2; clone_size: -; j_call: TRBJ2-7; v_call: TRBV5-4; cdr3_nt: TGTGCCAGCAGCTCTCTAGCGGGCAATTACTACGAGCAGTACTTC; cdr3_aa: CASSSLAGNYYEQYF
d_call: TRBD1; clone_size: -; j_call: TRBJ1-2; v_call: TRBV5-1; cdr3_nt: TGCGCCAGCAGCTTAGGACAGGGGACGGATGGCTACACCTTC; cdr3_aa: CASSLGQGTDGYTF
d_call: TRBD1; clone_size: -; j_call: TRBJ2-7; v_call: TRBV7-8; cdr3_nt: TGTGCCAGCAGAGCGGACAGGATTCCCTACGAGCAGTACTTC; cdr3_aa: CASRADRIPYEQYF
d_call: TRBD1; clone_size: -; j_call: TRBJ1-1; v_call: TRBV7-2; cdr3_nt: TGTGCCAGCAGCTTAGCGGCAGGGGGCGCATACACTGAAGCTTTCTTT; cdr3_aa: CASSLAAGGAYTEAFF
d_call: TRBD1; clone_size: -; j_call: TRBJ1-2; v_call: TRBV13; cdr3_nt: TGTGCCAGCAGCTTATCCCATGGGACAGCCAGTATCTACACCTTC; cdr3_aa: CASSLSHGTASIYTF
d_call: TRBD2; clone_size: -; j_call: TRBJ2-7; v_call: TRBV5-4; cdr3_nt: TGTGCCAGCAGCTTGGGGCGGGAGGGCTCCTACGAGCAGTACTTC; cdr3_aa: CASSLGREGSYEQYF
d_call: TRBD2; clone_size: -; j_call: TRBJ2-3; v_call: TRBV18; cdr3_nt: TGTGCCAGCTCACCAGCGAGCGCCGGGGGGACAGATACGCAGTATTTT; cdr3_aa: CASSPASAGGTDTQYF
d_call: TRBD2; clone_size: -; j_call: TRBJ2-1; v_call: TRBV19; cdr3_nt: TGTGCCAGTAGCGGGCGAGCGGGAGCTGGGACCCCCGAGCAGTTCTTC; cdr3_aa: CASSGRAGAGTPEQFF
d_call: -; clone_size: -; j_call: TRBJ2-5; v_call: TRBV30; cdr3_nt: TGTGCCTGGAGTAAAACAGGGTTGGAGACCCAGTACTTC; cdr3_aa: CAWSKTGLETQYF
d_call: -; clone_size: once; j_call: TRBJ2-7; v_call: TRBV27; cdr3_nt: TGTGCCAGCAGTTTATGGGGCGGAACCTACGAGCAGTACTTC; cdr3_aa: CASSLWGGTYEQYF
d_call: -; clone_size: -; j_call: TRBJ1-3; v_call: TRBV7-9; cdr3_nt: TGTGCCAGCAGGGAGGGTTCGGGAAACACCATATATTTT; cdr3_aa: CASREGSGNTIYF
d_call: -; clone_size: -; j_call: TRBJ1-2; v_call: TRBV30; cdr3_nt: TGTGCCTGGAGTGTAGGGGCTAACTATGGCTACACCTTC; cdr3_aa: CAWSVGANYGYTF
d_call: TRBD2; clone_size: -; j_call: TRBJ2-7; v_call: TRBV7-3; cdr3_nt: TGTGCCAGCAGCCTGGGGCGGGAGCGGGACGAGCAGTACTTC; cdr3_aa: CASSLGRERDEQYF
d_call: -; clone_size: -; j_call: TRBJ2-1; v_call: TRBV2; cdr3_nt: TGTGCCAGCAGTGATACCGGACAGTGTTGTGAGCAGTTCTTC; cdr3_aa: CASSDTGQCCEQFF
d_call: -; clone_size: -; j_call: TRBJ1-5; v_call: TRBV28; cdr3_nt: TGTGCCAGCAGCTCCAACAGTCGCTATAGCAATCAGCCCCAGCATTTT; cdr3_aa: CASSSNSRYSNQPQHF
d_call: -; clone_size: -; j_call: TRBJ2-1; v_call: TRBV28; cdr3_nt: TGTGCCAGCAGTTTTCTCCGGAGTGTGGGCTCCTACAATGAGCAGTTCTTC; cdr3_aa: CASSFLRSVGSYNEQFF
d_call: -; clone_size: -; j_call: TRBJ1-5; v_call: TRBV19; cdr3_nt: TGTGCCAGTAGTGTACAGGGCAATCAGCCCCAGCATTTT; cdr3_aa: CASSVQGNQPQHF
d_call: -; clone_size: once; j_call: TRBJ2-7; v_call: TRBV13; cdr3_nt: TGTGCCAGCAGCAAACGACCGGGACACCCGTACTTC; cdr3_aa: CASSKRPGHPYF
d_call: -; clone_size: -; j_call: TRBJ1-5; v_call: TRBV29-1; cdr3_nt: TGCAGCGTGGGGGGGGCCGGGAGTCAGCCCCAGCATTTT; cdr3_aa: CSVGGAGSQPQHF